This T cell receptor beta chain originates from a study of CXCR3-negative and CXCR3-positive naive CD8 T cells. Study information: Overall TRB read output was roughly 130 million, and each library contained about 1.5 +/- 0.3 million reads. Study observations and caveats: Against CXCR3-negative naive cells, CXCR3-positive naive cells showed more hydrophobic TRB CDR3s. Surface CD5 looked about the same in the naive subsets, so the authors worked out TCR strength from TRB CDR3 properties.

Triplicate sorts of about 300,000 cells per CD8+ subset. CD45RO-CCR7+CD27+CD95- characterized naive CD8+ T cells. CDR1 SQVTM and CDR2 ANQGSEA come from the germline V gene. This CDR3 comprises 15 residues. Via 5' RACE with UMI labels, TRB cDNA libraries were prepared. One entry per CDR3 protein, without DNA, is what TCRdb gives after re-calling the 5' RACE reads. This sample contains about 6,200 distinct CDR3 sequences. This clonotype counts as medium-sized by frequency. Its specificity is not known. The clonotype was recovered from a human donor in good health. Some clones in this sample may be carry-over from other donors' samples. The chain is built from TRBV29-1 and TRBJ1-2; the D call of TRBD1 rests on TCRdb alone, since no DNA is present to check it. Material: naive CXCR3+ CD8+ T cells from blood. Subset indicated: CD45RO-CCR7+CD27+CD95- naive CD8+ T cells expressing CXCR3 (TNR3+). The CDR3 reads CSVEIRDREAYGYTF. The full variable domain, completed using reference TRBV29-1 and TRBJ1-2, is SAVISQKPSRDICQRGTSLTIQCQVDSQVTMMFWYRQQPGQSLTLIATANQGSEATYESGFVIDKFPISRPNLTFSTLTVSNMSPEDSSIYLCSVEIRDREAYGYTFGSGTRLTVV.